This is a list of T cell receptor beta chains from one sample in a study of T cell responses to AZD1222 COVID-19 vaccine. Assay used: immunoSEQ multiplex PCR; TCRdb lists only in-frame clones, some missing. The sample consists of around 140,000 clones, around 91% of them appearing once. This sample comprised peripheral blood, obtained on day 0 of AZD1222 vaccination. The receptors were sampled from an adult in good health. Both conserved end residues are trimmed from each CDR3. D genes are given only for firm matches.

len,j_gene,v_gene,d_gene,CDR3aa
11,TRBJ2-3,TRBV6-5,TRBD1,ASSWTGTDTQY
11,TRBJ2-1,TRBV19,-,ASSRTLYNEQF
12,TRBJ1-1,TRBV10-3,-,AISESGQNTEAF
13,TRBJ2-1,TRBV3-1/TRBV3-2,-,ATSHLSSSYNEQF
13,TRBJ2-2,TRBV7-7,-,ASKVGGPNTGELF
13,TRBJ2-1,TRBV28,TRBD1,ASGKPGTGNNEQF
11,TRBJ2-7,TRBV28,-,ASNVGSSYEQY
13,TRBJ1-6,TRBV30,-,AWSVRSIRLSPLH
14,TRBJ2-2,TRBV11-3,-,ASSRWQGWNTGELF
12,TRBJ2-7,TRBV7-3,TRBD2,ASSPTSGGYEQY
13,TRBJ2-7,TRBV6-1,-,ASSEEGRSSYEQY
16,TRBJ2-1,TRBV11-2,TRBD2,ASRKGLAGDSSYNEQF
9,TRBJ2-5,TRBV2,-,ASSREETQY
14,TRBJ1-6,TRBV14,TRBD1,ASSRTGTGLNSPLH
16,TRBJ2-7,TRBV23-1,-,ASSNRDNGSWGIYEQY
12,TRBJ1-3,TRBV14,-,ASSAWTPGNTIY
12,TRBJ2-2,TRBV5-8,-,ASSFPGLPGELF
10,TRBJ2-1,TRBV19,-,ASSRAWGEQF
15,TRBJ1-5,TRBV6-1,TRBD1,ASSGDLDRGNNQPQH
14,TRBJ1-1,TRBV7-6,TRBD1,ASSPLRGNNNTEAF
13,TRBJ2-2,TRBV6-5,TRBD1,ASSTGTVNTGELF
11,TRBJ1-1,TRBV4-1,-,ASSQGGRPEAF
10,TRBJ1-2,TRBV2,-,ASEGGGIGYT
15,TRBJ2-1,TRBV11-3,TRBD1,ASSPGDRRSSYNEQF
10,TRBJ1-2,TRBV19,-,ASSIGGSGYT
14,TRBJ2-3,TRBV9,TRBD1,ASSGGQGVSTDTQY
14,TRBJ2-3,TRBV10-3,TRBD2,AISERIAGAADTQY
12,TRBJ2-3,TRBV7-3,-,ASSPQSGTDTQY
11,TRBJ1-3,TRBV19,-,ASRQTSGNTIY